This T cell receptor (beta chain) was sequenced in a study of human T cells and chemical hapten exposure. MiXCR was run by TCRdb on the RACE reads, yielding one entry per CDR3 protein. The sample consists of around 100,000 distinct CDR3 sequences, 10% to 11% of them appearing once. Details on this clonotype: A much bigger clone sits one base away, suggesting this may be a read error. This CDR3 is missing its conserved last phenylalanine or tryptophan, likely due to a read error.

This CDR3 contains 15 residues. Trimming took 4 bases from V and 4 from J; bases not matched to a gene: 1. Germline V gene data show CDR1 as SGHTA and CDR2 as FQGNSA. Time point indicated: pre-sensitization, week 0. Treatment noted: therapeutic diphenylcyclopropenone sensitization with weekly scalp DPC. The source is an older woman with alopecia areata. Some clones in this sample may be carry-over from other donors' samples. V is TRBV7-2 and J is TRBJ2-1; 13 bases align to TRBD2. The specimen was whole blood, collected in connection with sensitization to the hapten diphenylcyclopropenone (DPC). The CDR3 sequence is CASSSGLAGYNEQFI. CDR3 bases: TGTGCCAGCAGCTCGGGACTAGCGGGGTACAATGAGCAGTTCATC.